Listed here are 16 T cell receptor beta chains from one sample, sequenced in a study of shared clonotypes between healthy human individuals. Assay used: immunoSEQ multiplex PCR; TCRdb lists only in-frame clones, some missing. This sample carries roughly 2.4 million clones, under 97% of them seen once, and the ten largest clones take around 0.13%. Sample: naive CD4+ T cells sorted from blood. Described subset: CD45RA+ positively selected. The receptors come from a man between 18 and 29 years old in good health.

This chain joins TRBV28 and TRBJ2-7; a possible D gene is TRBD1 (5 bases). Per germline, CDR1 MDHEN and CDR2 SYDVKM. The CDR3 is 14 amino acids. The V and J ends lost 5 bases and 1 base respectively, with 12 bases between them. CDR3: CASSRAGLSYEQYF. DNA of the CDR3: TGTGCCAGCAGTCGGGCAGGGTTGTCCTACGAGCAGTACTTC.

A word on this clone: In the same sample, other DNA sequences code for this CDR3. The V call is TRBV18, the J call TRBJ2-5; TRBD1 agrees at 8 bases. The germline V gene encodes CDR1 KGHSH and CDR2 LQKENI. After removal of 3 bases from V and 5 bases from J, the junction contained 8 bases not matched to a gene. There are 15 residues in the CDR3. The CDR3 loop reads CASSPPGGQPETQYF. The CDR3 DNA follows: TGTGCCAGCTCACCCCCAGGGGGCCAACCGGAGACCCAGTACTTC.

The DNA for the CDR3 is TGTGCCAGCAGCGCAGGGGACAGGGGAAACACTGAAGCTTTCTTT. Its translation is CASSAGDRGNTEAFF. The chain recombines TRBV9 with TRBJ1-1; 10 bases align to TRBD1. In germline, CDR1 is SGDLS, CDR2 YYNGEE. V gave up 3 bases and J gave up 2 bases; unmatched junction bases: 4. The CDR3 sequence is 15 residues long.

This chain joins TRBV19 and TRBJ1-1; possible D gene TRBD1, 6 bases. Per the germline V gene, CDR1 is LNHDA and CDR2 is SQIVND (reference sequence). The V end was cut by 2 bases, the J end by 4 bases, with 11 bases between. This CDR3 has 14 residues. CDR3 protein: CASSISGGVTEAFF. The CDR3 region has the DNA TGTGCCAGTAGTATATCGGGGGGCGTCACTGAAGCTTTCTTT.

V and J are TRBV30 and TRBJ2-4, with 8 bases fitting TRBD2. The length of the CDR3 is 17 residues. Unmatched junction bases numbered 14, after V lost 4 bases and J lost 3 bases. Germline loops: CDR1 GTSNPN, CDR2 SVGIG (reference sequence). The CDR3 spells CAWTEKGGGLGKNIQYF. The CDR3 nucleotides are TGTGCCTGGACCGAAAAGGGCGGGGGACTAGGCAAAAACATTCAGTACTTC. Full variable domain (rest looked up from reference TRBV30 and TRBJ2-4): SQTIHQWPATLVQPVGSPLSLECTVEGTSNPNLYWYRQAAGRGLQLLFYSVGIGQISSEVPQNLSASRPQDRQFILSSKKLLLSDSGFYLCAWTEKGGGLGKNIQYFGAGTRLSVL.

A word on this clone: Other DNA sequences in the sample encode the same CDR3. V usage is TRBV6-5 and J usage is TRBJ2-1; D possibly matches TRBD1 or TRBD2 (5 bases each). Between the trimmed V and J ends, which lost 2 bases and 3 bases, there was a span of 8 bases. CDR1 MNHEY and CDR2 SVGAGI come from the germline V gene. This CDR3 has 14 residues. The CDR3: CASSYRDLYNEQFF. The CDR3 DNA is TGTGCCAGCAGTTACCGGGACCTCTACAATGAGCAGTTCTTC.

V usage is TRBV5-1 and J usage is TRBJ2-5; TRBD1 aligns across 8 bases. Germline V gives CDR1 SGHRS, CDR2 YFSETQ. J gave up 6 bases and V 2 bases, and 3 bases lay outside the gene matches. The CDR3 contains 13 residues. CDR3 sequence: CASSFDRGQTQYF. CDR3 in DNA: TGCGCCAGCAGCTTTGACAGGGGTCAGACCCAGTACTTC.

The chain couples TRBV6-1 to TRBJ1-5, with a weak D call TRBD1 (5 bases). The CDR3 sequence is 13 residues long. Germline CDR1 MNHNS, CDR2 SASEGT. Trimming took off 2 bases at V and 15 bases at J, with 17 bases between the two ends. The CDR3 protein is CASSESGRQSGHF. The CDR3, as DNA: TGTGCCAGCAGTGAAAGCGGACGACAGTCCGGGCATTTT.

This chain connects TRBV6-1 to TRBJ1-3; D ambiguous. Germline V gene lookup returns CDR1 MNHNS and CDR2 SASEGT. The CDR3 is made up of 11 amino acids. With 8 bases removed from V and 9 bases from J, the gap between germline ends came to 11 bases. This CDR3 is CASASGGTIYF. The CDR3, as DNA: TGTGCCAGCGCATCGGGCGGCACCATATATTTT.

The chain combines TRBV28 with TRBJ2-7; D is possibly TRBD1 (6 bases). The CDR3 loop spans 16 amino acids. V dropped 3 bases and J dropped 2 bases, with 17 bases sitting between them. Germline V gene lookup returns CDR1 MDHEN and CDR2 SYDVKM. CDR3 sequence: CASSFYGQSYTYEQYF. The CDR3 nucleotides read TGTGCCAGCAGTTTTTATGGACAGAGCTATACCTACGAGCAGTACTTC. The entire variable domain, with the rest obtained from reference TRBV28 and TRBJ2-7, is as follows: DVKVTQSSRYLVKRTGEKVFLECVQDMDHENMFWYRQDPGLGLRLIYFSYDVKMKEKGDIPEGYSVSREKKERFSLILESASTNQTSMYLCASSFYGQSYTYEQYFGPGTRLTVT.

This clone was observed once. The CDR3 nucleotides are TGTGCCAGCATGAGGGGGCGTAATGAAAAACTGTTTTTT. Its translation is CASMRGRNEKLFF. The rearrangement links TRBV6-6 to TRBJ1-4; TRBD1 matches at 7 bases. The V and J ends lost 7 bases and 4 bases, in that order; junction bases with no gene match: 3. This CDR3 comprises 13 residues. CDR1 and CDR2 (germline): MNHNY, SVGAGI (reference sequence).

This clone was found once. V usage is TRBV4-3 and J usage is TRBJ2-2; the D gene could be TRBD1 or TRBD2 (6 bases each). Germline V gene data show CDR1 as LGHNA and CDR2 as YSLEER. The ends were cut back, 4 bases at V and 1 base at J, with 13 bases in the middle. CDR3 size: 16 residues. Here the CDR3 DNA reads TGCGCCAGCAGCCCAGAAGGGGGGAAGAACACCGGGGAGCTGTTTTTT. Protein: CASSPEGGKNTGELFF.

This clone was counted a single time. The chain uses TRBV11-2 and TRBJ2-2; 11 bases align to TRBD2. Germline CDR1 SGHAT, CDR2 FQNNGV. CDR3 size: 19 residues. V lost 1 base, J lost 6 bases, and 13 bases stayed unmatched. CDR3 nucleotides: TGTGCCAGCAGCTTAGGTTTTTCGGTACTAGCGGGAGATCCCGGGGAGCTGTTTTTT. It translates to CASSLGFSVLAGDPGELFF. The entire variable domain, with the rest obtained from reference TRBV11-2 and TRBJ2-2, is as follows: EAGVAQSPRYKIIEKRQSVAFWCNPISGHATLYWYQQILGQGPKLLIQFQNNGVVDDSQLPKDRFSAERLKGVDSTLKIQPAKLEDSAVYLCASSLGFSVLAGDPGELFFGEGSRLTVL.

The chain joins TRBV11-2 to TRBJ2-5; the match to TRBD2 covers 8 bases. Germline values: CDR1 SGHAT, CDR2 FQNNGV. This CDR3 is built from 16 residues. After removal of 1 base from V and 2 bases from J, the junction contained 6 bases not matched to a gene. The CDR3 reads CASSLGLAGVQETQYF. In DNA form, the CDR3 reads TGTGCCAGCAGCTTAGGTCTAGCGGGTGTACAAGAGACCCAGTACTTC.

This clone was seen once. The chain employs TRBV28 and TRBJ1-1; D perhaps matches TRBD1 (6 bases). The germline V gene has CDR1 MDHEN and CDR2 SYDVKM. The germline V and J ends were trimmed by 3 bases and 7 bases, with 12 bases remaining between them. This CDR3 has 13 amino acids. CDR3 bases: TGTGCCAGCAGTTTCGGGGGCCAGTTTGAAGCTTTCTTT. Protein: CASSFGGQFEAFF.

The rearrangement joins TRBV5-6 to TRBJ1-5; D unresolved. This CDR3 has 12 amino acids. The V gene lost 4 bases and the J gene lost 7 bases, with 9 bases spanning the gap. Germline assignment: CDR1 SGHDT and CDR2 YYEEEE. In DNA form, the CDR3 reads TGTGCCAGCAGCCCCTTCGGGCAGCCCCAGCATTTT. This encodes CASSPFGQPQHF.